The T cell receptor (beta chain) described here comes from a study of blood T cell repertoires in COVID-19. Overall study: Nucleic acid was either cDNA or gDNA, and it came from T cells, B-cell-depleted T cells, or PBMCs.

This clone occurred once. Repertoires were generated with immunoSEQ multiplex PCR, while TCRdb's copy carries only in-frame clones and drops some. The sample includes 250,000 to 300,000 clones, over 85% of them seen just once. The CDR3 loop spans 13 amino acids. V was pared by 5 bases and J by 1 base, with 8 bases between. Germline CDR1 is KGHSH and CDR2 is LQKENI. The sequenced sample consisted of PBMCs or T cells enriched from blood (not recorded which). This chain joins TRBV18 and TRBJ2-5, with D perhaps matching TRBD2 (5 bases). This TCR derives from an older woman who had recovered from COVID-19. The CDR3 bases are TGTGCCAGCTCATCCGGGATCCAAGAGACCCAGTACTTC. It specifies CASSSGIQETQYF. Supplemented by reference TRBV18 and TRBJ2-5, the full variable domain reads NAGVMQNPRHLVRRRGQEARLRCSPMKGHSHVYWYRQLPEEGLKFMVYLQKENIIDESGMPKERFSAEFPKEGPSILRIQQVVRGDSAAYFCASSSGIQETQYFGPGTRLLVL.